The sequence of this T cell receptor beta chain was determined in a study of PD-1 blockade in classical Hodgkin lymphoma (TCRdb year 2020). For the study in its entirety: Nivolumab dosing was 3 mg/kg intravenously every 2 weeks, continuing until either disease progression or unacceptable toxicity. A peripheral blood immune signature of response to PD-1 blockade in classical Hodgkin lymphoma was defined using TCR beta sequencing and CyTOF.

The time point label on this specimen signifies: cycle 2 day 1 (C2D1) of nivolumab. All trial patients had relapsed after autologous stem cell transplantation, with cohorts A, B and C differing in prior brentuximab vedotin exposure. The trial cohort comprised about 60 patients with relapsed/refractory classical Hodgkin lymphoma whose best overall responses were complete response, partial response or progressive disease. Trial patients were treated with single-agent nivolumab in the multi-cohort phase II CheckMate 205 trial. An independent review committee assessed best overall response by applying the 2007 International Working Group response criteria. Trial PBMCs were obtained immediately prior to nivolumab initiation (C1D1) and on therapy at cycle 2 day 1 and cycle 4 day 1. Peripheral blood was collected in 8 mL Vacutainer Cell Preparation Tubes, from which PBMCs were isolated by centrifugation and then cryopreserved.

In the germline V gene, CDR1 corresponds to SGHDT and CDR2 to YYEEEE. Trimming costs V 3 bases and J 7 bases, and their ends lie 16 bases apart. The cysteine opens and the phenylalanine closes a CDR3 of 14 amino acids. Only CDR3 DNA remains: 42 bases, in frame from the first base. What the study reported, not specific to this receptor: Newly diagnosed patients were reported to have lower baseline TCR diversity than healthy donors, and relapsed/refractory patients were reported to have lower baseline TCR diversity still. Lower diversity was seen in patients whose nivolumab began less than 1 year after ASCT, and these patients were left out of later analyses so that immune reconstitution would not confound the results. By C4D1, a significant rise was seen in CD4+ TCR diversity but not in CD8+ TCR diversity (p=0.0027 vs p=0.16), and the rise was most apparent among complete responders (p=0.02). Only a single clinical trial cohort was studied, and what caused the repertoire differences, possibly disease activity or prior therapy, remained undefined. Among trial patients, those achieving complete response had baseline diversity similar to that of newly diagnosed patients, while diversity was significantly lower in partial responders and progressors.

This clone was detected only a few times. What antigen it recognizes has not been identified. Nothing much larger sits one base from this clone, and base qualities are not available. Genomic DNA was extracted with the Qiagen DNeasy kit from unsorted PBMCs and from negatively selected CD4+ and CD8+ fractions. Using primers that anneal to V and J segments, immunoSEQ multiplex PCR amplified the TCR beta CDR3 regions. Amplification bias was minimized using a synthetic immune receptor repertoire, and residual bias was removed computationally after sequencing. Under the source paper's analysis protocol: Custom Python scripts were used to quantify repertoire diversity as the Shannon entropy index. Unsorted, CD4+ and CD8+ repertoires were analyzed separately, except in combined analyses where CD4+ and CD8+ sequences were merged in silico. A clone counted as expanded when the clone's frequency after treatment rose at least 2-fold relative to C1D1, and clones undetected at baseline were given a pseudocount of 0.5. Clones with 0 or 1 copy at C1D1 were defined as singleton clones, while clones with 2 or more copies were defined as non-singleton clones. Clones expanded in unsorted samples were assigned a CD4+, CD8+ or unknown annotation through matching of protein sequences in sorted samples from the same patient. Wilcoxon tests on paired samples were used to test diversity changes from C1D1 to C4D1. As stored in TCRdb, this immuneACCESS dataset retains in-frame rearrangements with V and J assigned. A fraction of the clones does not appear; measured against another copy, unresolved V genes explain less than half of the discrepancy, and the remainder lacks a known reason. V and J calls and clone size are as listed in that table; D and trimming were resolved from the DNA. The sample data list 29,000 or so clones, and more than 60% of these were observed just once. The leading ten clones occupy approximately 14% of the sample.

In this chain, TRBV5-6 is recombined with TRBJ1-2; tentative D gene TRBD1, with 5 bases matching. This receptor was obtained from a human donor with classical Hodgkin lymphoma. Specimen: peripheral blood mononuclear cells (PBMCs), collected before the second cycle of nivolumab. The encoded CDR3 is CASSSLDPRGGYTF. The DNA sequence reads TGTGCCAGCAGCTCCCTTGACCCGAGGGGTGGCTACACCTTC.